These 9 T cell receptor beta chains were all obtained from the same sample, sequenced in a study of Tregs in tolerant kidney transplant recipients. Mixed chimerism was transient after nonmyeloablative marrow transplants from related graft donors. Only in-frame clones appear in the TCRdb table, and some are missing; sequencing was by immunoSEQ multiplex PCR. This table lists about 6,300 clones. The starting material was CD4+ T cells from blood (PBMCs), obtained 6 months after the transplant. The source of these receptors is a human patient who received a combined kidney and bone marrow transplant. Some T cells may arise from the graft donor.

As to this clone: The CDR3 end is not reached by the read, which stops 3 residues before it; the germline J gene fills it in. This chain uses TRBV5-1 with TRBJ1-5, with 8 bases matching TRBD1. Per the germline V gene, CDR1 is SGHRS and CDR2 is YFSETQ. The CDR3 covers 15 residues. V trimming: 4 bases; J trimming: 4 bases; junction bases outside the gene matches: 7. The CDR3 loop reads CASSPLGQANQPQHF. The covered CDR3 bases are TGCGCCAGCAGCCCGCTGGGACAGGCGAATCAGCCC.

This clone is classed as medium-sized (0.01 to 0.1%) by frequency. The CDR3 goes on 3 residues after the read ends, and that part is filled in from the germline J gene. V and J are TRBV18 and TRBJ2-6; 7 nucleotides agree with TRBD1. The V gene end was trimmed by 5 bases and the J gene end by 1 base; junction bases not matched to a gene: 2. The CDR3 spans 15 residues. Germline loops: CDR1 KGHSH, CDR2 LQKENI. The CDR3 bases that were read are TGTGCCAGCTCATTACAGGGGTCTGGGGCCAACGTC. This translates into CASSLQGSGANV. In full, the CDR3 reads CASSLQGSGANVLTF.

As regards this clone: The sequence runs out 3 residues before the end of the CDR3; the remainder is reconstructed from the germline J gene. This chain uses TRBV5-1 with TRBJ2-2; the match to TRBD2 covers 7 bases. The junction had 8 bases not matched to a gene; V was cut back by 4 bases and J by 5 bases. The CDR3 loop spans 15 amino acids. Germline V gene data show CDR1 as SGHRS and CDR2 as YFSETQ. The sequenced CDR3 bases are TGCGCCAGCAGCGCCTTGACTAGCCGGACCGGGGAG. Its translation: CASSALTSRTGE. The whole CDR3 protein reads CASSALTSRTGELFF.

Turning to this clone: From the germline J gene comes the end of the CDR3, since the read stops 3 residues before it. The rearrangement uses TRBV12-3 or TRBV12-4 and TRBJ2-1, with 7 positions matching TRBD1. The trim removed 2 bases at V and 5 bases at J, leaving 6 bases unmatched. CDR3 size: 15 residues. This CDR3 is CASSLFTGVHNEQFF. The CDR3 DNA, read in part, is TGTGCCAGCAGTTTATTTACAGGGGTCCACAATGAG.

As regards this clone: The DNA ends 3 residues before the CDR3 does, and the rest of the CDR3 is filled in from the germline J gene. The V and J genes are TRBV5-1 and TRBJ2-2; perhaps TRBD2 as D (6 bases). Germline loops: CDR1 SGHRS, CDR2 YFSETQ. The CDR3 has 14 amino acids. V lost 5 bases and J 2 bases, leaving 10 bases between the germline ends. The CDR3 loop is CASRTGLNTGELFF. The covered CDR3 bases are TGCGCCAGCAGGACCGGACTAAACACCGGGGAG. The whole variable domain, remainder taken from reference TRBV5-1 and TRBJ2-2, is KAGVTQTPRYLIKTRGQQVTLSCSPISGHRSVSWYQQTPGQGLQFLFEYFSETQRNKGNFPGRFSGRQFSNSRSEMNVSTLELGDSALYLCASRTGLNTGELFFGEGSRLTVL.

The sequenced part of the CDR3 DNA is TGTGCCAGCAGTGAGCGCCAGCGGGAGTCCCCAGATACG. It translates to CASSERQRESPDT. The complete CDR3 reads CASSERQRESPDTQYF. The chain has TRBV6-1 and TRBJ2-3; TRBD2 matches at 8 bases. Read data end 3 residues before the CDR3 end; the end is taken from the germline J gene. The CDR3 totals 16 residues. Germline assignment: CDR1 MNHNS and CDR2 SASEGT. V shed 3 bases, J shed 4 bases, and the junction held 9 bases outside the gene matches.

Frequency places this clone as medium-sized. The read comes to an end 3 residues before the CDR3 does, leaving the germline J gene to fill in the end. The gene calls are TRBV20-1 and TRBJ2-5; possibly TRBD2 for D (6 bases). The CDR3 runs to 15 residues. Germline V gene data show CDR1 as DFQATT and CDR2 as SNEGSKA (reference sequence). Trimming shortened V by 1 base and J by 2 bases, and 14 bases separated the two germline ends. Here the CDR3 reads CSARVPGGRQETQYF. The sequenced CDR3 bases are TGCAGTGCTAGAGTCCCCGGGGGACGACAAGAGACC.

Remarks on this clone: The read ends 3 residues shy of where the CDR3 ends; the end is completed using the germline J gene. The chain combines TRBV9 with TRBJ2-1; D unresolved. Germline-derived CDR1 and CDR2 are SGDLS and YYNGEE. The V end was cut by 2 bases, the J end by 2 bases, with 11 bases between. This CDR3 region has 15 residues. The sequenced CDR3 bases are TGTGCCAGCAGCGTTACTGACTGGGCCTACAATGAG. Translated: CASSVTDWAYNE. In full, the CDR3 reads CASSVTDWAYNEQFF. The whole variable domain, remainder taken from reference TRBV9 and TRBJ2-1, is DSGVTQTPKHLITATGQRVTLRCSPRSGDLSVYWYQQSLDQGLQFLIQYYNGEERAKGNILERFSAQQFPDLHSELNLSSLELGDSALYFCASSVTDWAYNEQFFGPGTRLTVL.

Comment on this clone: The read terminates 3 residues before the CDR3 end, so the remaining end is supplied by the germline J gene. V usage is TRBV5-5 and J usage is TRBJ1-2; possible D gene TRBD1, 5 bases. V dropped 1 base and J dropped 5 bases, with 9 bases sitting between them. The CDR3 extends over 13 amino acids. Germline V gene lookup returns CDR1 SGHKS and CDR2 YYEKEE (reference sequence). The CDR3 loop reads CASSLLGVYGYTF. CDR3 DNA (partial): TGTGCCAGCAGCTTGTTAGGGGTTTATGGC.